The 23 T cell receptor beta chains reported below all come from one sample, sequenced in a study of blood T cell repertoires in COVID-19. Repertoires were generated with immunoSEQ multiplex PCR, while TCRdb's copy carries only in-frame clones and drops some. Of roughly 170,000 clones in the sample, around two thirds were seen once. Sequenced material: peripheral blood. The receptors come from a woman of 80 years or more with acute or convalescent COVID-19.

The CDR3 DNA follows: TGCACCAGCAGCACGCGACTAGCGGGCCGCGAGCAGTACTTC. As protein: CTSSTRLAGREQYF. This rearrangement joins TRBV1 to TRBJ2-7; the table calls TRBD2, which could not be checked here. TRBV1 is recorded as a pseudogene. The CDR3 is made up of 14 amino acids.

The gene calls are TRBV21-1 and TRBJ2-7; the DNA was not compared with TRBD2, the D call given in the table. TRBV21-1 has pseudogene status. The CDR3 contains 18 residues. The DNA of the CDR3 is TGTGCCAGCAGCGACGTTCCTACTAGCGGGTATATATCCTACGAGCAGTACTTC. Protein: CASSDVPTSGYISYEQYF.

The V gene is TRBV10-1, the J gene TRBJ1-2, with D unclear. The CDR3 sequence is 13 residues long. Germline CDR1 is WNHNN and CDR2 is SYGVQD (reference sequence). V dropped 0 bases and J dropped 8 bases, with 10 bases sitting between them. CDR3 loop: CASSESRFNGYTF. The CDR3 DNA is TGCGCCAGCAGTGAGTCCCGGTTTAACGGCTACACCTTC.

The chain employs TRBV7-6 and TRBJ2-2; 12 nucleotides agree with TRBD2. J was trimmed by 2 bases and V by 5 bases; bases with no gene match: 9. Germline V CDR1 and CDR2: SGHVS, FNYEAQ. This CDR3 is built from 18 residues. The CDR3 sequence: CASSLGLAGGINTGELFF. Written as DNA, the CDR3 is TGTGCCAGCAGCCTCGGGCTAGCGGGAGGGATTAACACCGGGGAGCTGTTTTTT.

This clone was found once. The V call is TRBV29-1, the J call TRBJ2-3; 8 bases match TRBD2. Germline values: CDR1 SQVTM, CDR2 ANQGSEA. The CDR3 sequence is 12 residues long. The ends lost 8 bases at V and 2 bases at J; junction bases unmatched: 3. CDR3 in DNA: TGCAGCCTGACTAGCGACACAGATACGCAGTATTTT. This gives the protein CSLTSDTDTQYF.

V is TRBV3-1 (or the pseudogene TRBV3-2) and J is TRBJ1-5; 8 bases align to TRBD1. The J segment lost 2 bases and the V segment lost 9 bases, leaving 6 bases of the junction unmatched. This CDR3 has 14 residues. CDR1 and CDR2 (germline): LGHDT, YNNKEL (reference sequence). The CDR3 spells CASAQGGGNQPQHF. As DNA, the CDR3 is TGTGCCAGTGCACAGGGGGGAGGCAATCAGCCCCAGCATTTT.

The rearrangement joins TRBV19 to TRBJ2-1, with 7 bases fitting TRBD1. CDR1 LNHDA and CDR2 SQIVND come from the germline V gene (reference sequence). The length of the CDR3 is 16 residues. The junction had 8 bases not matched to a gene; V was cut back by 6 bases and J by 0 bases. CDR3 residues: CASSIDRAGSYNEQFF. CDR3 sequence (DNA): TGTGCCAGTAGCATTGACAGGGCGGGCTCCTACAATGAGCAGTTCTTC.

The gene calls are TRBV9 and TRBJ1-1; D might be TRBD1 (5 bases). Germline V gene data show CDR1 as SGDLS and CDR2 as YYNGEE. Deletions cut 3 bases from V and 0 bases from J, with 12 bases between. The CDR3 contains 15 residues. CDR3 bases: TGTGCCAGCAGCGGGGGTGGACACCTGAACACTGAAGCTTTCTTT. Its protein is CASSGGGHLNTEAFF. Full variable domain (rest looked up from reference TRBV9 and TRBJ1-1): DSGVTQTPKHLITATGQRVTLRCSPRSGDLSVYWYQQSLDQGLQFLIQYYNGEERAKGNILERFSAQQFPDLHSELNLSSLELGDSALYFCASSGGGHLNTEAFFGQGTRLTVV.

This chain links TRBV30 with TRBJ2-2, with D perhaps matching TRBD1 (5 bases). The ends were cut back, 1 base at V and 3 bases at J, with 6 bases in the middle. The CDR3 contains 13 residues. Germline CDR1 is GTSNPN and CDR2 is SVGIG (reference sequence). The CDR3 protein is CAWSGQYTGELFF. The DNA for the CDR3 is TGTGCCTGGAGTGGACAGTACACCGGGGAGCTGTTTTTT.

V is TRBV5-5 and J is TRBJ1-5; D is uncertain. V gave up 4 bases and J gave up 1 base, with 12 bases separating them. The CDR3 totals 15 residues. Germline V CDR1 and CDR2: SGHKS, YYEKEE (reference sequence). The CDR3 is CASSQVPLSNQPQHF. The CDR3 DNA reads TGTGCCAGCAGCCAGGTCCCCTTGAGCAATCAGCCCCAGCATTTT.

The CDR3 spells CAIVDRVLSGANVLTF. The CDR3 DNA sequence: TGTGCCATTGTTGACAGGGTCCTCTCTGGGGCCAACGTCCTGACTTTC. The chain recombines TRBV10-3 with TRBJ2-6; TRBD1 matches 7 bases. The CDR3 extends over 16 amino acids. Germline trimming cut 9 bases from V and 0 bases from J; bases unmatched to any gene: 8. Germline V gives CDR1 ENHRY, CDR2 SYGVKD.

The chain carries TRBV7-2 and TRBJ1-2; the D is unclear. From germline, CDR1 is SGHTA and CDR2 FQGNSA. The CDR3 runs 14 residues. V lost 4 bases and J lost 1, with 10 bases in between. Here the CDR3 reads CASSSRDRNYGYTF. As DNA, the CDR3 is TGTGCCAGCAGCTCTCGGGATCGTAACTATGGCTACACCTTC.

This clone was observed a single time. V usage is TRBV3-1 (or the pseudogene TRBV3-2) and J usage is TRBJ2-2; TRBD2 agrees at 11 bases. Germline V CDR1 and CDR2: LGHDT, YNNKEL (reference sequence). The CDR3 extends over 16 amino acids. With V trimmed by 4 bases and J by 0 bases, 1 base remained unmatched. The CDR3 protein is CASSPLAGANTGELFF. The CDR3 coding sequence is TGTGCCAGCAGCCCACTAGCGGGAGCGAACACCGGGGAGCTGTTTTTT.

The chain employs TRBV6-6 and TRBJ2-7, with TRBD1 matching 7 bases. V trimming: 6 bases; J trimming: 3 bases; junction bases outside the gene matches: 11. Germline CDR1 reads MNHNY; CDR2 reads SVGAGI (reference sequence). The CDR3 is 15 residues long. The CDR3 sequence is CASSPGQIGSYEQYF. The CDR3, as DNA: TGTGCCAGCAGCCCGGGACAGATAGGGAGCTACGAGCAGTACTTC.

The V gene is TRBV6-2 or TRBV6-3, the J gene TRBJ2-3, with 9 bases lining up with TRBD1. Per the germline V gene, CDR1 is MNHEY and CDR2 is SVGEGT. J lost 0 bases, V lost 5 bases, and 15 bases had no gene match. The CDR3 totals 19 residues. CDR3 in DNA: TGTGCCAGCAGTGGTTCAGCGGGACAGGGCCAGCTAAGCACAGATACGCAGTATTTT. This encodes CASSGSAGQGQLSTDTQYF.

In nucleotides, the CDR3 is TGTGCCAGCGGGACAGGGGCGTACTCACATGAAAAACTGTTTTTT. Translating gives CASGTGAYSHEKLFF. This chain links TRBV27 with TRBJ1-4; 10 bases map to TRBD1. V lost 8 bases and J lost 6; bases outside the gene matches: 9. The V gene's germline CDR1 is MNHEY and CDR2 SMNVEV (reference sequence). The CDR3 extends over 15 amino acids.

This rearrangement joins TRBV10-3 to TRBJ2-2; 9 nucleotides line up with TRBD1. With V trimmed by 0 bases and J by 1 base, 0 bases remained unmatched. This CDR3 contains 16 residues. Germline-derived CDR1 and CDR2 are ENHRY and SYGVKD. The CDR3: CAISESGQGNTGELFF. As DNA, the CDR3 is TGTGCCATCAGTGAGTCGGGACAGGGGAACACCGGGGAGCTGTTTTTT.

The chain links TRBV9 to TRBJ2-2, with 10 bases that match TRBD2. Per the germline V gene, CDR1 is SGDLS and CDR2 is YYNGEE. The V gene end was trimmed by 5 bases and the J gene end by 7 bases; junction bases not matched to a gene: 11. CDR3 length equals 16 residues. CDR3 in DNA: TGTGCCAGCAGTCCTGGGAGGGGACTAGCGAGCGGGGAGCTGTTTTTT. Translation: CASSPGRGLASGELFF.

V gene TRBV7-2 combines with J gene TRBJ1-5; unclear D gene. Germline lookup yields CDR1 SGHTA and CDR2 FQGNSA. The CDR3 is 15 residues long. V lost 5 bases, J lost 3 bases, and 14 bases lay in between. CDR3 region: CASSTKTLTNQPQHF. CDR3 DNA: TGTGCCAGCAGCACCAAGACTCTGACCAATCAGCCCCAGCATTTT.

This chain connects TRBV28 to TRBJ2-7; 9 nucleotides line up with TRBD2. V lost 5 bases to trimming and J lost 6 bases; unmatched junction nucleotides: 11. Germline V lookup: CDR1 MDHEN, CDR2 SYDVKM. The CDR3 covers 15 residues. CDR3 sequence reads: CASSTTPGLASEQYF. For the CDR3, the DNA is TGTGCCAGCAGTACCACCCCGGGACTAGCAAGCGAGCAGTACTTC.

The chain recombines TRBV29-1 with TRBJ1-1, with 12 nucleotides matching TRBD1. With V trimmed by 4 bases and J by 4 bases, 10 bases remained unmatched. The CDR3 extends over 16 amino acids. Germline CDR1 is SQVTM and CDR2 is ANQGSEA. The CDR3 protein is CSVAPGQGASGTEAFF. The CDR3 DNA reads as TGCAGCGTTGCTCCGGGACAGGGGGCGAGTGGCACTGAAGCTTTCTTT.

This clone showed up just once. The DNA for the CDR3 is TGTGCCACAAGTTCAACAGGGTTTTTTAGCTACAATGAGCAGTTCTTC. Its translation is CATSSTGFFSYNEQFF. The V call is TRBV24-1, the J call TRBJ2-1; D is possibly TRBD1 (6 bases). The CDR3 sequence is 16 residues long. Germline loops: CDR1 KGHDR, CDR2 SFDVKD. V was trimmed by 10 bases and J by 3 bases, leaving 21 bases between them.

The V call is TRBV19, the J call TRBJ1-5, with D perhaps matching TRBD1 (5 bases). The V gene's germline CDR1 is LNHDA and CDR2 SQIVND (reference sequence). This CDR3 region has 15 residues. The V gene lost 7 bases and the J gene lost 5 bases, with 18 bases spanning the gap. CDR3 loop: CASTVWGVDDQPQHF. The DNA of the CDR3 is TGTGCCAGTACCGTGTGGGGGGTGGACGATCAGCCCCAGCATTTT.